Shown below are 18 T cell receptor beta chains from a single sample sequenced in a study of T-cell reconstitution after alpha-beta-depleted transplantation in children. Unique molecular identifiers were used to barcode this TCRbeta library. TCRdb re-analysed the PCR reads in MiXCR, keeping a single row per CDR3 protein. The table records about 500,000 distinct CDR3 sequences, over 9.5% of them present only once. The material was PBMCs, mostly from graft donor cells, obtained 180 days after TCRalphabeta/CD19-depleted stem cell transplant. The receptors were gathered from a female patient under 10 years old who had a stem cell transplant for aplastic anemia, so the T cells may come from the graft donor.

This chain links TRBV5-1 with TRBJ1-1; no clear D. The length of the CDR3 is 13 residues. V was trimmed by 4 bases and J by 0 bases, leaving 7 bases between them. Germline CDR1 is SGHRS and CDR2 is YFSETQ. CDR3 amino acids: CASSTDMNTEAFF. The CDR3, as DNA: TGCGCCAGCAGCACTGACATGAACACTGAAGCTTTCTTT. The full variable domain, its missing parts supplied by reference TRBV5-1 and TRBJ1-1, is KAGVTQTPRYLIKTRGQQVTLSCSPISGHRSVSWYQQTPGQGLQFLFEYFSETQRNKGNFPGRFSGRQFSNSRSEMNVSTLELGDSALYLCASSTDMNTEAFFGQGTRLTVV.

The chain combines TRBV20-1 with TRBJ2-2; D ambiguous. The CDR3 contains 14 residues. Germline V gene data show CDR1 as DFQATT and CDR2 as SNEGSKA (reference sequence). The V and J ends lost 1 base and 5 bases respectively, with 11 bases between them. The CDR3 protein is CSARGPTGTGELFF. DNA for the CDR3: TGCAGTGCTAGAGGGCCAACTGGGACCGGGGAGCTGTTTTTT.

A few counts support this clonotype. The CDR3 bases are TGTGCCAGCAGTTTGGGGATGCCGCGCACAGATACGCAGTATTTT. Residues: CASSLGMPRTDTQYF. The chain has TRBV6-2 or TRBV6-3 and TRBJ2-3; no clear D gene. CDR3 size: 15 residues. The V end was cut by 4 bases, the J end by 1 base, with 12 bases between. Germline CDR1 reads MNHEY; CDR2 reads SVGEGT.

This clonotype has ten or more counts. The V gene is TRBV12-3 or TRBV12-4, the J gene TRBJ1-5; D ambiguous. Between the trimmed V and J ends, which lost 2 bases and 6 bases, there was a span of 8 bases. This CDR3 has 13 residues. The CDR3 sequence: CASSLTSGQPQHF. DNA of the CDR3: TGTGCCAGCAGTTTAACCTCAGGTCAGCCCCAGCATTTT.

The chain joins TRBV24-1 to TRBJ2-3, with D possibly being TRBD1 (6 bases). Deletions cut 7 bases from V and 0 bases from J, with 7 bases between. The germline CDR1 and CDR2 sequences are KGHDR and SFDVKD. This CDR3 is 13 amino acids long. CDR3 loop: CATRDSSTDTQYF. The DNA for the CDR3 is TGTGCCACCAGGGACAGCAGCACAGATACGCAGTATTTT.

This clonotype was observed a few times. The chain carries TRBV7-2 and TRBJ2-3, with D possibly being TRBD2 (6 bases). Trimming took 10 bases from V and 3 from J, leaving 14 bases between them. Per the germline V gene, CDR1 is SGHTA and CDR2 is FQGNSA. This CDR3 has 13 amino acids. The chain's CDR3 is CAKRSSGTDTQYF. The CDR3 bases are TGTGCCAAGAGGAGTAGCGGAACAGATACGCAGTATTTT.

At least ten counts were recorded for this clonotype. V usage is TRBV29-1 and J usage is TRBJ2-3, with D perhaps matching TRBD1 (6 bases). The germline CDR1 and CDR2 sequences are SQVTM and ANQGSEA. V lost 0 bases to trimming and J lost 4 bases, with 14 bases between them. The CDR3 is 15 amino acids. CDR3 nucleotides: TGCAGCGTTGAAGAGGTGTGGGGGCGGCCAGATACGCAGTATTTT. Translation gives CSVEEVWGRPDTQYF.

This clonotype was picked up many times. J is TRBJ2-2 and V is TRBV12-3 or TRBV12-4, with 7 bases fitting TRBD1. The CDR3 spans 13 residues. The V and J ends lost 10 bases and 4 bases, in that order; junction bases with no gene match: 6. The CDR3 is CATPGGATGELFF. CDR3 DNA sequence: TGTGCCACTCCAGGGGGTGCCACCGGGGAGCTGTTTTTT.

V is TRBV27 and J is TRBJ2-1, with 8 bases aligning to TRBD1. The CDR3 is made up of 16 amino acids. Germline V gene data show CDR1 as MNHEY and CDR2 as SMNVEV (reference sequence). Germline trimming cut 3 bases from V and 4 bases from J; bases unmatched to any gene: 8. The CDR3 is CASSFWRDRTYNEQFF. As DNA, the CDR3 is TGTGCCAGCAGTTTCTGGAGGGACAGGACTTACAATGAGCAGTTCTTC.

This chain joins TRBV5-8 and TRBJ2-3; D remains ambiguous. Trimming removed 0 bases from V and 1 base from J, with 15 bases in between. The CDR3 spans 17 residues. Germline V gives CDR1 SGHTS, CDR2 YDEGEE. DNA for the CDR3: TGTGCCAGCAGCTTGGGTCTCCTAGGAGTGGGCACAGATACGCAGTATTTT. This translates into CASSLGLLGVGTDTQYF.

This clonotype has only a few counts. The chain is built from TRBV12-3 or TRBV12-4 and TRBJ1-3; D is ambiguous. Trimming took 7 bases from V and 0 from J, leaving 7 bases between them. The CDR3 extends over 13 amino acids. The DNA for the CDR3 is TGTGCCAGCAATGCAGTCTCTGGAAACACCATATATTTT. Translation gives CASNAVSGNTIYF.

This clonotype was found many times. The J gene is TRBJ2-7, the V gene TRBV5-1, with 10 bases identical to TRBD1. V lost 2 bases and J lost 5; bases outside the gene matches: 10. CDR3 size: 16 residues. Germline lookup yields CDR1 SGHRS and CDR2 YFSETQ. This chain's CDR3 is CASSLLAGTGAHEQYF. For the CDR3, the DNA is TGCGCCAGCAGCTTACTTGCCGGGACAGGGGCGCACGAGCAGTACTTC.

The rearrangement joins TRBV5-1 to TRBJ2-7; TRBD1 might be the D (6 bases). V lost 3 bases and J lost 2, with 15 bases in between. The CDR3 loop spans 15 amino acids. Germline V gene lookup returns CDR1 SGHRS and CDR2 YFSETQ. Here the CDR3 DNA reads TGCGCCAGCAGCTCCTGGACAGTACCTACCTACGAGCAGTACTTC. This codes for CASSSWTVPTYEQYF.

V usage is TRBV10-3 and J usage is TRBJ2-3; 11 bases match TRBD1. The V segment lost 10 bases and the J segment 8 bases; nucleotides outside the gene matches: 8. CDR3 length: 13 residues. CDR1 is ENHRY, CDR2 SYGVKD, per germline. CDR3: CATWTGGIGTQYF. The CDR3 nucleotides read TGTGCCACTTGGACAGGGGGCATTGGTACGCAGTATTTT.

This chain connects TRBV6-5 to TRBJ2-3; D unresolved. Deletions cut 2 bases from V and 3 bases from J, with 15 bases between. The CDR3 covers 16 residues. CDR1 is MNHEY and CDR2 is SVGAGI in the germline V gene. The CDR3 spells CASSYSAEWRTDTQYF. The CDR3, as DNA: TGTGCCAGCAGTTACAGCGCAGAGTGGAGAACAGATACGCAGTATTTT.

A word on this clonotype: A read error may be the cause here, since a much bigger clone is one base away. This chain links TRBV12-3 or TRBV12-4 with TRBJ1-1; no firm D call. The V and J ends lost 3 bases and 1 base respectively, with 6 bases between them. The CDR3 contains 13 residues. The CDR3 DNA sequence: TGTGCCAGCAGTTTTTGCCGGAACACTGAAGCTTTCTTT. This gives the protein CASSFCRNTEAFF.

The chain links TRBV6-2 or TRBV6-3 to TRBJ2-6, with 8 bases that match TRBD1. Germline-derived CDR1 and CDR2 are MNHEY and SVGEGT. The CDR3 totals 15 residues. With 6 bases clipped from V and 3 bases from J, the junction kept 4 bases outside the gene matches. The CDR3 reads CASSRQGNGANVLTF. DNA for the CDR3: TGTGCCAGCAGCCGACAGGGGAATGGGGCCAACGTCCTGACTTTC.

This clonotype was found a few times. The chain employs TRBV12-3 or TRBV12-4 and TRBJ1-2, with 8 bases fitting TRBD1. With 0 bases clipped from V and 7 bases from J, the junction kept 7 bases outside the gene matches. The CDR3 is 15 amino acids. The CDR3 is CASSLALGQGGGYTF. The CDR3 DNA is TGTGCCAGCAGTTTAGCGCTAGGACAGGGCGGTGGCTACACCTTC.